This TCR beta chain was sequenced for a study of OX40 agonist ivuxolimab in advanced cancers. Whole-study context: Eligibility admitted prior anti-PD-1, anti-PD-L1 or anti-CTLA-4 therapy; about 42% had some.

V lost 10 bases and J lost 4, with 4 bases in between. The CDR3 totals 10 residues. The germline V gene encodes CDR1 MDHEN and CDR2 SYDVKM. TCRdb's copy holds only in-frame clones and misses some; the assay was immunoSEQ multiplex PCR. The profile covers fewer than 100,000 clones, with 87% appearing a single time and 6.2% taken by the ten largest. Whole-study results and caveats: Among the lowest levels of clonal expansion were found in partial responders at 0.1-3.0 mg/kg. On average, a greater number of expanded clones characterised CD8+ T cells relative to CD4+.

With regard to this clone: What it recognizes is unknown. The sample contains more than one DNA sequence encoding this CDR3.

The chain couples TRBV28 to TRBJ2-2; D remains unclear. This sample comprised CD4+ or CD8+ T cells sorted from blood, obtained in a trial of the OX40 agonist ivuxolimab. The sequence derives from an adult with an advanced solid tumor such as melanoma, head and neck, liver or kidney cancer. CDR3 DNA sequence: TGTGCCACCTCCACCGGGGAGCTGTTTTTT. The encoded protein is CATSTGELFF.